This is a list of T cell receptor beta chains from one sample in a study of T cell changes during pregnancy in multiple sclerosis. Generated by immunoSEQ multiplex PCR, the TCRdb table keeps only in-frame clones and is missing some. The data hold under 110,000 clones, with about 89% observed a single time. The sample here was peripheral blood, taken before pregnancy. Receptors originate from a female donor with multiple sclerosis, enrolled in a pregnancy study. The CDR3 runs from the conserved cysteine through the conserved F or W. A D gene is named only where the DNA matches it firmly. Expanded clones get a size class; other rows say once, few or many, or leave the size out.

j_call: TRBJ2-5; clone_size: -; v_call: TRBV30; d_call: TRBD2; cdr3_aa: CAWSALAGQETQYF; cdr3_nt: TGTGCCTGGAGTGCACTAGCGGGGCAAGAGACCCAGTACTTC
j_call: TRBJ2-3; clone_size: -; v_call: TRBV11-3; d_call: -; cdr3_aa: CASSPGGGVADTQYF; cdr3_nt: TGTGCCAGCAGCCCCGGCGGAGGGGTCGCAGATACGCAGTATTTT
j_call: TRBJ1-5; clone_size: -; v_call: TRBV2; d_call: TRBD1; cdr3_aa: CASYTGAGQPQHF; cdr3_nt: TGTGCCAGCTATACAGGGGCCGGTCAGCCCCAGCATTTT
j_call: TRBJ2-4; clone_size: -; v_call: TRBV29-1; d_call: -; cdr3_aa: CSVVAVNIQYF; cdr3_nt: TGCAGCGTTGTAGCAGTAAACATTCAGTACTTC
j_call: TRBJ2-3; clone_size: -; v_call: TRBV5-6; d_call: -; cdr3_aa: CASSLDRHPSTDTQYF; cdr3_nt: TGTGCCAGCAGCTTGGACAGGCACCCTAGCACAGATACGCAGTATTTT
j_call: TRBJ2-6; clone_size: -; v_call: TRBV6-1; d_call: TRBD2; cdr3_aa: CASSDGGSGANVLTF; cdr3_nt: TGTGCCAGCAGTGACGGGGGGTCCGGGGCCAACGTCCTGACTTTC
j_call: TRBJ2-1; clone_size: once; v_call: TRBV28; d_call: -; cdr3_aa: CASSSTRPPGSSYNEQFF; cdr3_nt: TGTGCCAGCAGTTCCACCCGCCCACCGGGTTCCTCATACAATGAGCAGTTCTTC
j_call: TRBJ2-5; clone_size: -; v_call: TRBV7-9; d_call: TRBD2; cdr3_aa: CASSLRVGRGIQETQYF; cdr3_nt: TGTGCCAGCAGCTTAAGGGTGGGGAGGGGCATCCAAGAGACCCAGTACTTC
j_call: TRBJ2-3; clone_size: few; v_call: TRBV4-2; d_call: -; cdr3_aa: CASSQKGLAGSDTQYF; cdr3_nt: TGTGCCAGCAGCCAAAAGGGTCTAGCTGGTTCAGATACGCAGTATTTT
j_call: TRBJ2-1; clone_size: once; v_call: TRBV2; d_call: TRBD1; cdr3_aa: CASTGVGTGVNNEQFF; cdr3_nt: TGTGCCAGCACGGGGGTGGGGACAGGGGTTAACAATGAGCAGTTCTTC
j_call: TRBJ2-7; clone_size: -; v_call: TRBV19; d_call: -; cdr3_aa: CASRPLGTSKGYEQYF; cdr3_nt: TGTGCCAGTAGACCCCTCGGGACTTCCAAAGGCTACGAGCAGTACTTC
j_call: TRBJ2-7; clone_size: -; v_call: TRBV7-8; d_call: -; cdr3_aa: CASSQRLVSYEQYF; cdr3_nt: TGTGCCAGCAGCCAAAGACTAGTTTCCTACGAGCAGTACTTC
j_call: TRBJ1-1; clone_size: -; v_call: TRBV28; d_call: -; cdr3_aa: CASRDSLTEAFF; cdr3_nt: TGTGCCAGCAGGGACAGTTTAACTGAAGCTTTCTTT
j_call: TRBJ2-7; clone_size: -; v_call: TRBV2; d_call: -; cdr3_aa: CASSEVVGGHEQYF; cdr3_nt: TGTGCCAGCAGTGAAGTGGTTGGGGGCCACGAGCAGTACTTC
j_call: TRBJ2-2; clone_size: -; v_call: TRBV12-5; d_call: TRBD1; cdr3_aa: CASGPQGTNTGELFF; cdr3_nt: TGTGCTAGTGGTCCACAGGGGACGAACACCGGGGAGCTGTTTTTT
j_call: TRBJ2-3; clone_size: -; v_call: TRBV27; d_call: -; cdr3_aa: CASSSNKPTDTQYF; cdr3_nt: TGTGCCAGCAGTTCAAACAAACCCACAGATACGCAGTATTTT
j_call: TRBJ1-2; clone_size: -; v_call: TRBV6-1; d_call: -; cdr3_aa: CASRYGQLYGYTF; cdr3_nt: TGTGCCAGCAGATACGGACAGCTCTATGGCTACACCTTC
j_call: TRBJ2-1; clone_size: -; v_call: TRBV30; d_call: TRBD2; cdr3_aa: CAWSPLRGGYNEQFF; cdr3_nt: TGTGCCTGGAGTCCTTTGCGGGGGGGATACAATGAGCAGTTCTTC
j_call: TRBJ2-2; clone_size: -; v_call: TRBV30; d_call: -; cdr3_aa: CAWSAASAGELFF; cdr3_nt: TGTGCCTGGAGTGCGGCAAGCGCCGGGGAGCTGTTTTTT
j_call: TRBJ1-2; clone_size: -; v_call: TRBV6-4; d_call: -; cdr3_aa: CASSDSSLRTGLYGYTF; cdr3_nt: TGTGCCAGCAGTGACTCGAGTCTTCGGACTGGTCTTTATGGCTACACCTTC
j_call: TRBJ1-1; clone_size: -; v_call: TRBV19; d_call: -; cdr3_aa: CASSDLRDIEAFF; cdr3_nt: TGTGCCAGTAGTGATCTCCGGGACATTGAAGCTTTCTTT
j_call: TRBJ1-5; clone_size: -; v_call: TRBV28; d_call: -; cdr3_aa: CASSWGRSDLPQHF; cdr3_nt: TGTGCCAGCAGTTGGGGCAGGAGTGATTTACCCCAGCATTTT
j_call: TRBJ2-7; clone_size: -; v_call: TRBV6-5; d_call: TRBD2; cdr3_aa: CASRSSGGAYEQYF; cdr3_nt: TGTGCCAGCAGATCTAGCGGGGGTGCCTACGAGCAGTACTTC
j_call: TRBJ2-1; clone_size: -; v_call: TRBV18; d_call: -; cdr3_aa: CASSGAANNEQFF; cdr3_nt: TGTGCCAGCTCAGGAGCGGCCAACAATGAGCAGTTCTTC
j_call: TRBJ2-7; clone_size: -; v_call: TRBV6-6; d_call: -; cdr3_aa: CASQGQINSYEQYF; cdr3_nt: TGTGCCAGCCAGGGACAAATTAACTCCTACGAGCAGTACTTC
j_call: TRBJ1-4; clone_size: -; v_call: TRBV6-6; d_call: -; cdr3_aa: CASSVPGEREKLFF; cdr3_nt: TGTGCCAGCAGCGTTCCAGGGGAACGAGAAAAACTGTTTTTT
j_call: TRBJ1-1; clone_size: -; v_call: TRBV11-3; d_call: TRBD1; cdr3_aa: CASSLAETGVNTEAFF; cdr3_nt: TGTGCCAGCAGCTTAGCCGAGACAGGGGTGAACACTGAAGCTTTCTTT
j_call: TRBJ2-2; clone_size: -; v_call: TRBV2; d_call: TRBD1; cdr3_aa: CASSVTGTGELFF; cdr3_nt: TGTGCCAGCAGCGTGACAGGGACCGGGGAGCTGTTTTTT
j_call: TRBJ1-1; clone_size: -; v_call: TRBV2; d_call: TRBD1; cdr3_aa: CASRPGGAGEAFF; cdr3_nt: TGTGCCAGCAGACCAGGGGGCGCGGGTGAAGCTTTCTTT
j_call: TRBJ1-1; clone_size: once; v_call: TRBV18; d_call: -; cdr3_aa: CASSPIRGTVGNTEAFF; cdr3_nt: TGTGCCAGCTCACCAATTCGGGGTACTGTGGGGAACACTGAAGCTTTCTTT
j_call: TRBJ2-1; clone_size: -; v_call: TRBV18; d_call: TRBD2; cdr3_aa: CASSPRGTGGPYNEQFF; cdr3_nt: TGTGCCAGCTCACCACGGGGAACGGGGGGACCATACAATGAGCAGTTCTTC
j_call: TRBJ2-7; clone_size: once; v_call: TRBV4-2; d_call: TRBD2; cdr3_aa: CASSRLAGDSGYEQYF; cdr3_nt: TGTGCCAGCTCACGGCTAGCGGGAGATAGTGGGTACGAGCAGTACTTC
j_call: TRBJ2-1; clone_size: -; v_call: TRBV5-1; d_call: TRBD1; cdr3_aa: CASSLGRTGGYNEQFF; cdr3_nt: TGCGCCAGCAGCTTGGGTCGGACAGGGGGGTACAATGAGCAGTTCTTC
j_call: TRBJ1-2; clone_size: -; v_call: TRBV5-1; d_call: TRBD1; cdr3_aa: CASSPGQENGYTF; cdr3_nt: TGCGCCAGCAGCCCGGGACAGGAAAATGGCTACACCTTC
j_call: TRBJ1-2; clone_size: once; v_call: TRBV6-6; d_call: -; cdr3_aa: CASTALRGAGGYTF; cdr3_nt: TGTGCCAGCACTGCTCTCCGGGGGGCCGGTGGCTACACCTTC
j_call: TRBJ2-1; clone_size: -; v_call: TRBV20-1; d_call: -; cdr3_aa: CSARVVDEQFF; cdr3_nt: TGCAGTGCTAGAGTCGTAGATGAGCAGTTCTTC
j_call: TRBJ2-3; clone_size: -; v_call: TRBV15; d_call: TRBD2; cdr3_aa: CATSKGASGGGTDTQYF; cdr3_nt: TGTGCCACCAGCAAGGGGGCTAGCGGGGGAGGGACAGATACGCAGTATTTT
j_call: TRBJ2-7; clone_size: -; v_call: TRBV14; d_call: -; cdr3_aa: CASSQLYEQYF; cdr3_nt: TGTGCCAGCAGCCAACTATACGAGCAGTACTTC
j_call: TRBJ1-1; clone_size: -; v_call: TRBV4-3; d_call: -; cdr3_aa: CASSQDYQGMNTEAFF; cdr3_nt: TGCGCCAGCAGCCAAGATTATCAGGGGATGAACACTGAAGCTTTCTTT
j_call: TRBJ1-2; clone_size: -; v_call: TRBV5-4; d_call: -; cdr3_aa: CASSGDGDYGYTF; cdr3_nt: TGTGCCAGCAGCGGCGACGGAGACTATGGCTACACCTTC
j_call: TRBJ2-1; clone_size: -; v_call: TRBV4-2; d_call: TRBD1; cdr3_aa: CASSLGTAYNEQFF; cdr3_nt: TGTGCCAGCAGCTTGGGGACAGCCTACAATGAGCAGTTCTTC
j_call: TRBJ2-1; clone_size: -; v_call: TRBV4-1; d_call: TRBD2; cdr3_aa: CASSQRPLAGGSSYNEQFF; cdr3_nt: TGCGCCAGCAGCCAAAGACCACTAGCGGGGGGATCCTCCTACAATGAGCAGTTCTTC
j_call: TRBJ1-1; clone_size: -; v_call: TRBV7-9; d_call: TRBD1; cdr3_aa: CASSPRAGTGGGTEAFF; cdr3_nt: TGTGCCAGCAGCCCAAGAGCGGGAACAGGGGGCGGCACTGAAGCTTTCTTT
j_call: TRBJ2-7; clone_size: -; v_call: TRBV28; d_call: TRBD2; cdr3_aa: CASSLFRSGVQPREQYF; cdr3_nt: TGTGCCAGCAGTTTATTCCGCAGCGGGGTACAACCTAGGGAGCAGTACTTC
j_call: TRBJ2-7; clone_size: -; v_call: TRBV28; d_call: TRBD2; cdr3_aa: CASTFEGGISFEQYF; cdr3_nt: TGTGCCAGCACGTTCGAGGGAGGGATATCTTTCGAGCAGTACTTC
j_call: TRBJ2-7; clone_size: -; v_call: TRBV19; d_call: -; cdr3_aa: CASSIRSGPYEQYF; cdr3_nt: TGTGCCAGTAGTATCCGGTCAGGCCCCTACGAGCAGTACTTC
j_call: TRBJ2-1; clone_size: -; v_call: TRBV7-3; d_call: -; cdr3_aa: CASSLDRLGGNEQFF; cdr3_nt: TGTGCCAGCAGCTTAGATCGATTGGGAGGAAATGAGCAGTTCTTC
j_call: TRBJ2-3; clone_size: -; v_call: TRBV6-5; d_call: -; cdr3_aa: CASSYAGSNTQYF; cdr3_nt: TGTGCCAGCAGTTACGCAGGGTCCAATACGCAGTATTTT
j_call: TRBJ2-7; clone_size: once; v_call: TRBV28; d_call: -; cdr3_aa: CASQGQTYEQYF; cdr3_nt: TGTGCCAGCCAGGGGCAGACCTACGAGCAGTACTTC